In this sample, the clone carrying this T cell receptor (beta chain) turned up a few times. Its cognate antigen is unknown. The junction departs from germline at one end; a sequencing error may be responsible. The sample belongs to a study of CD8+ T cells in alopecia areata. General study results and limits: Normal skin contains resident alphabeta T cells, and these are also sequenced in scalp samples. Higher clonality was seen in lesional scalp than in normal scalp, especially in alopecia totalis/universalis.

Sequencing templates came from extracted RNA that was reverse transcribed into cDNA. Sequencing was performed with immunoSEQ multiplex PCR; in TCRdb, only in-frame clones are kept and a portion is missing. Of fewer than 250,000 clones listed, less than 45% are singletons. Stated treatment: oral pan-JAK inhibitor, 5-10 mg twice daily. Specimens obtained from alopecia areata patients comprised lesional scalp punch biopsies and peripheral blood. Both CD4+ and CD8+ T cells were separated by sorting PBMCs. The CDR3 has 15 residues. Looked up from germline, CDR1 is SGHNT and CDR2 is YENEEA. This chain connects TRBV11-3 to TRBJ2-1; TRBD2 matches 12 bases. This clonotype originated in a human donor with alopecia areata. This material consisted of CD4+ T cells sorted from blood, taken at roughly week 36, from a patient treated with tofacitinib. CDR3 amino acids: CVTSTSGSRRNEQFF. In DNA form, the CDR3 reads TGCGTCACCTCGACTAGCGGGAGCAGGAGGAATGAGCAGTTCTTC. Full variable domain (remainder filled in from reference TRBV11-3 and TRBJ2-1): EAGVVQSPRYKIIEKKQPVAFWCNPISGHNTLYWYLQNLGQGPELLIRYENEEAVDDSQLPKDRFSAERLKGVDSTLKIQPAELGDSAVYLCVTSTSGSRRNEQFFGPGTRLTVL.